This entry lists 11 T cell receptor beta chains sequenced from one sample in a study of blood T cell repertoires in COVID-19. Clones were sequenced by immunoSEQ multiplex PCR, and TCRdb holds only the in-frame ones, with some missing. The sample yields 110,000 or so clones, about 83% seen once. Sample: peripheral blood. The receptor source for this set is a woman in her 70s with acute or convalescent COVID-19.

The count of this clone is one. The CDR3 DNA sequence: TGTGCCAGCAGCCAAGATTTTGGGACTAGCGGCCAAGAGACCCAGTACTTC. It translates to CASSQDFGTSGQETQYF. This rearrangement joins TRBV3-1 (or the pseudogene TRBV3-2) to TRBJ2-5, with 11 bases lining up with TRBD2. The V segment lost 0 bases and the J segment 1 base; nucleotides outside the gene matches: 4. Germline V gene sequence: CDR1 LGHDT, CDR2 YNNKEL (reference sequence). This CDR3 has 17 residues.

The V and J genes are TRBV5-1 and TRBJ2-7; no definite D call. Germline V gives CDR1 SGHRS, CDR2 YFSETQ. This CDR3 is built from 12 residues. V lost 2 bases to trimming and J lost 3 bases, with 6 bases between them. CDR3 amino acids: CASSFSDYEQYF. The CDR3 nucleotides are TGCGCCAGCAGCTTTAGTGACTACGAGCAGTACTTC.

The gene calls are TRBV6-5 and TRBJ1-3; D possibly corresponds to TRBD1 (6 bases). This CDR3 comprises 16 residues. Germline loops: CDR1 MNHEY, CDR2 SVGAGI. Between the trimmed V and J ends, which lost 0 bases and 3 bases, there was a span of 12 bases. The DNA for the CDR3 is TGTGCCAGCAGTTACTCCCCAGGGGATAGTGGAAACACCATATATTTT. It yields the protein CASSYSPGDSGNTIYF.

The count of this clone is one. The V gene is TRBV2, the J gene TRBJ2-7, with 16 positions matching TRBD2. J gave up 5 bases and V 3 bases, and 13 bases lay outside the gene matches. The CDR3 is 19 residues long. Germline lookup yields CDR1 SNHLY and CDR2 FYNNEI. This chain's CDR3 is CASSDLGTSGRDTDDEQYF. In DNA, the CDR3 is TGTGCCAGCAGTGATTTGGGGACTAGCGGGAGGGATACGGACGACGAGCAGTACTTC.

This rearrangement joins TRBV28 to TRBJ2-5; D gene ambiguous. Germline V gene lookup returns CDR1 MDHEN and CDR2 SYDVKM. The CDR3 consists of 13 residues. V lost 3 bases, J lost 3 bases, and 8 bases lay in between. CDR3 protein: CASSFYRKETQYF. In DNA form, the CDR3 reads TGTGCCAGCAGTTTTTACAGAAAAGAGACCCAGTACTTC.

Here the CDR3 DNA reads TGTGCCAGCAGTCAACAGGGGTCCTATGGCTACACCTTC. Protein sequence: CASSQQGSYGYTF. The V gene is TRBV6-5, the J gene TRBJ1-2, with TRBD1 matching over 7 bases. The CDR3 totals 13 residues. Germline values: CDR1 MNHEY, CDR2 SVGAGI. J was trimmed by 4 bases and V by 5 bases; bases with no gene match: 4.

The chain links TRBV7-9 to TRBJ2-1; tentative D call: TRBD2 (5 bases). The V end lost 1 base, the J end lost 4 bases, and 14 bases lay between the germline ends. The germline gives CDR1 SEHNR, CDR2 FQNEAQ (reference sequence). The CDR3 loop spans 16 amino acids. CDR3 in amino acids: CASSLDNSPGYNEQFF. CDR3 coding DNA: TGTGCCAGCAGCTTAGATAACTCCCCGGGGTACAATGAGCAGTTCTTC.

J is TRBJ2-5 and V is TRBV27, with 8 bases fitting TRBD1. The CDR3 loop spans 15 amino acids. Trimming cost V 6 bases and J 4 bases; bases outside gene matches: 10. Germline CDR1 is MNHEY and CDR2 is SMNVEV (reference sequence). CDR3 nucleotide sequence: TGTGCCAGCAGGGACAGGGCATCGGTGGCAGAGACCCAGTACTTC. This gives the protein CASRDRASVAETQYF.

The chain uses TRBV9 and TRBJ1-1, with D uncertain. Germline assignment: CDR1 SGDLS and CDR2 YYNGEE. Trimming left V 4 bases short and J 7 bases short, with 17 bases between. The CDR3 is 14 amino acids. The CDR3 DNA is TGTGCCAGCAGCATAGAGTCTGACACGGTTGAAGCTTTCTTT. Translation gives CASSIESDTVEAFF. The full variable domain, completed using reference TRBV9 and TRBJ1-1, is DSGVTQTPKHLITATGQRVTLRCSPRSGDLSVYWYQQSLDQGLQFLIQYYNGEERAKGNILERFSAQQFPDLHSELNLSSLELGDSALYFCASSIESDTVEAFFGQGTRLTVV.

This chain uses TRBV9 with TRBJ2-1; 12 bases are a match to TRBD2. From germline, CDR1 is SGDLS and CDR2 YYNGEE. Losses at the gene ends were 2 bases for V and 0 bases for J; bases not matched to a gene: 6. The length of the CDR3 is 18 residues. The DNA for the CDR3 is TGTGCCAGCAGCGTGCGCGGACTAGCGGGGAGCTCCTACAATGAGCAGTTCTTC. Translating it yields CASSVRGLAGSSYNEQFF.

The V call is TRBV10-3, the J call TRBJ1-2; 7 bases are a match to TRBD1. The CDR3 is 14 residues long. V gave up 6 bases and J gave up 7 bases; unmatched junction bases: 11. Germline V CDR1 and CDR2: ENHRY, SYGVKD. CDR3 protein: CAIRGGPAGGGYTF. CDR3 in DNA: TGTGCCATCAGAGGGGGCCCAGCAGGCGGTGGCTACACCTTC.